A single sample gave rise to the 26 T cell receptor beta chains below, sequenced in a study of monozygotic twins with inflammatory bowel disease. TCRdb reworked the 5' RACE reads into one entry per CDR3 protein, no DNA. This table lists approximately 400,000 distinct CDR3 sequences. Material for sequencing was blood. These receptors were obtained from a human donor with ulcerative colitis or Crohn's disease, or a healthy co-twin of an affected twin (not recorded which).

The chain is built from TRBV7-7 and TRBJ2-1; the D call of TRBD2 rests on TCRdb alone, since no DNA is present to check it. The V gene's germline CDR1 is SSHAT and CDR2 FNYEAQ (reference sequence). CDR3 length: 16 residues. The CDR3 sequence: CASSPILAGPPREQFF.

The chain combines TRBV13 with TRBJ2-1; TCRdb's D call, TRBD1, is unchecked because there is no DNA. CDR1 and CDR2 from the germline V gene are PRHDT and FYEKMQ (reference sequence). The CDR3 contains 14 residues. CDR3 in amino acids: CASSLTGTPLEQFF.

CDR3: CASSTGRATNEKLFF. The rearrangement links TRBV5-1 to TRBJ1-4. Germline loops: CDR1 SGHRS, CDR2 YFSETQ. CDR3 length: 15 residues.

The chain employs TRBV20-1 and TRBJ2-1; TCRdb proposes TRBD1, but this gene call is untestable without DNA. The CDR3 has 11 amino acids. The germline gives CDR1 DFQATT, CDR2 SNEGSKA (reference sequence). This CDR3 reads CSGRADNEQFF.

The CDR3 loop reads CASSQEQGNYGYIF. This rearrangement joins TRBV4-1 to TRBJ1-2; as DNA is missing, the TRBD1 call by TCRdb cannot be tested. CDR3 length: 14 residues. Germline loops: CDR1 MGHRA, CDR2 YSYEKL.

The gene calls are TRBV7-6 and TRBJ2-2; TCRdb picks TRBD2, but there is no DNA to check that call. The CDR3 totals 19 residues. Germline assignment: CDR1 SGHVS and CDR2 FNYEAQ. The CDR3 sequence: CASSSPSGGVPEGDGELFF.

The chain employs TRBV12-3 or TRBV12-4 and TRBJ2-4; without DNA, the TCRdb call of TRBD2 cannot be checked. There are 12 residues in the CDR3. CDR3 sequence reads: CASSLIWEGLVF.

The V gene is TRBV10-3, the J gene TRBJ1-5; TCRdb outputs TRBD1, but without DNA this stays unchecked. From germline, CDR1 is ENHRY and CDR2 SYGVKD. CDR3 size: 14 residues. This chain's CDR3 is CAARSGTDYQPQHF.

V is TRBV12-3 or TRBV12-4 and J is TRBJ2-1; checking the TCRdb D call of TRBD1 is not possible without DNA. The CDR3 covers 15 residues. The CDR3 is CASSQAGQGGNEQFF.

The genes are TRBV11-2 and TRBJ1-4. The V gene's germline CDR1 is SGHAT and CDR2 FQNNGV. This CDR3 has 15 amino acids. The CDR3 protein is CASSLVAGFGEILFF.

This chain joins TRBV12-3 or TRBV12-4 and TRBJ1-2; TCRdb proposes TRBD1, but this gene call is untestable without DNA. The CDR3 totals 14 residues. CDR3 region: CASSLGRGSLGYTF.

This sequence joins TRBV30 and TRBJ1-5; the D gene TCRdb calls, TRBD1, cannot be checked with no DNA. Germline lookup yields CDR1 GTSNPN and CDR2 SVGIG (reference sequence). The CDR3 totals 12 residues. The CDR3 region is CAYVQGQGVLHF.

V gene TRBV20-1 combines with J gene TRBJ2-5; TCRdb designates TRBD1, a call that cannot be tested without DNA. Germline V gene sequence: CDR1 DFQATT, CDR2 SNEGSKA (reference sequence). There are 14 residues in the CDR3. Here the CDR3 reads CSALTGNEKETQYF.

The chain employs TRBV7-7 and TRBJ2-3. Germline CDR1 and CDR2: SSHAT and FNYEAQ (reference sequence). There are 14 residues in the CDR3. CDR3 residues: CASSSDLRSDTQYF.

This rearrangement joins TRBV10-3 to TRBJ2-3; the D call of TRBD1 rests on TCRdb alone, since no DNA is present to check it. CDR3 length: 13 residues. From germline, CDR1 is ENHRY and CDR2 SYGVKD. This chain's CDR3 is CAITRGSTDTQYF.

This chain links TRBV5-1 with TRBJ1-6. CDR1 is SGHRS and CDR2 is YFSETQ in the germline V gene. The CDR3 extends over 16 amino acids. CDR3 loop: CASSLDSRSYNSPLHF. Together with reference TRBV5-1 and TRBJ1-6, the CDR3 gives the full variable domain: KAGVTQTPRYLIKTRGQQVTLSCSPISGHRSVSWYQQTPGQGLQFLFEYFSETQRNKGNFPGRFSGRQFSNSRSEMNVSTLELGDSALYLCASSLDSRSYNSPLHFGNGTRLTVT.

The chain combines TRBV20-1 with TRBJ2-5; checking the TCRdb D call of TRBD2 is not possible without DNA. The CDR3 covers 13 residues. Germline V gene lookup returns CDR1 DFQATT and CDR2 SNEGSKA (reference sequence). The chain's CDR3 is CSEAGGEQETQYF.

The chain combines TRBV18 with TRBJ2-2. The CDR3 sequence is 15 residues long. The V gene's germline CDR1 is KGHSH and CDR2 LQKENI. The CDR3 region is CASSPIGANTGELFF.

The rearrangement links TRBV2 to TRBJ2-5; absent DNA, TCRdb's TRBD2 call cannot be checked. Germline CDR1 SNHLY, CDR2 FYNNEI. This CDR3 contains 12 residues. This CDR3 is CASRAGGRPQYF.

Here the CDR3 reads CASSSAAGEIYNEQFF. This rearrangement joins TRBV27 to TRBJ2-1; the TCRdb call, TRBD2, lacks DNA for checking. CDR3 length: 16 amino acids. CDR1 and CDR2 from the germline V gene are MNHEY and SMNVEV (reference sequence).

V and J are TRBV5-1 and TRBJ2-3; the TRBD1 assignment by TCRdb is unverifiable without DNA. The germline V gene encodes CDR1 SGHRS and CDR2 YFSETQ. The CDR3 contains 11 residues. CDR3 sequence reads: CASTGGATQYF.

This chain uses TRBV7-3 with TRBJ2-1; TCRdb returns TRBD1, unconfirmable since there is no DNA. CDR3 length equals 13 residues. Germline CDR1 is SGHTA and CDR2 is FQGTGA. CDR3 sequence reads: CASSRTGNGGQFF.

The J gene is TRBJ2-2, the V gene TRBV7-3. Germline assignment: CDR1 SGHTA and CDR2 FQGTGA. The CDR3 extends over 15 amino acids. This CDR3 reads CASSPTSSGTGELFF.

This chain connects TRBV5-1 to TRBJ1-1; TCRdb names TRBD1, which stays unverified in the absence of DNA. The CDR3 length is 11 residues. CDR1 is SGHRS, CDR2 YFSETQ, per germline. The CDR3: CASSFRQITFF.

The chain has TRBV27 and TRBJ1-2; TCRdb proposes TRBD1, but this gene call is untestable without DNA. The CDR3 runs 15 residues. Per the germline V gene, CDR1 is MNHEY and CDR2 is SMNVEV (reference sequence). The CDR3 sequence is CASSRLGQGNYGYTF.

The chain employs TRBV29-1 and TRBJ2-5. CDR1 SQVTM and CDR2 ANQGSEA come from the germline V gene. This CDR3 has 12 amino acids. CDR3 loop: CSVEYSQETQYF.